This is a list of T cell receptor beta chains from one sample in a study of identifying expanded T cells in peripheral blood. The protocol was immunoSEQ multiplex PCR, while the TCRdb copy is restricted to in-frame clones and leaves out a portion. This sample carries about 86,000 clones, 80% to 90% of them seen once, and the ten largest clones take 3.5% to 5.5%. The sequenced material came from blood. Receptors were obtained from a person aged 18 to 75 in good health. CDR3s include the opening cysteine and the closing phenylalanine or tryptophan. A D gene is named only where the DNA matches it firmly. Size is stated for part of the rows, as once, few or many counts, or as a class when the clone is expanded.

d_call	v_call	clone_size	j_call	cdr3_nt	cdr3_aa
.	TRBV7-3	.	TRBJ2-1	TGTGCCAGCAGCTTAAGTTCTCGTCGCTCCAATGAGCAGTTCTTC	CASSLSSRRSNEQFF
.	TRBV11-2	.	TRBJ2-1	TGTGCCAGCAGCTTACCGGGGATCCAATACAATGAGCAGTTCTTC	CASSLPGIQYNEQFF
.	TRBV5-4	.	TRBJ2-7	TGTGCCAGCAGCTCTCCGGGCTACGAGCAGTACTTC	CASSSPGYEQYF
.	TRBV7-9	.	TRBJ1-1	TGTGCCAGCAGCTTGTACGACAGGCGATCATTCGAAGCTTTCTTT	CASSLYDRRSFEAFF
.	TRBV6-8	.	TRBJ1-5	TGTGCCAGCAGTCCCCCAGCCGCGGACGGCTCCAATCAGCCCCAGCATTTT	CASSPPAADGSNQPQHF
TRBD1	TRBV2	.	TRBJ2-6	TGTGCCAGCAGTAGGGACAGGGGGGCTGGGGCCAACGTCCTGACTTTC	CASSRDRGAGANVLTF
.	TRBV18	.	TRBJ2-2	TGTGCCAGCTCACTGACGCAGGGGAGCGGGGAGCTGTTTTTT	CASSLTQGSGELFF
.	TRBV5-6	.	TRBJ1-6	TGTGCCAGCAGCTTCGGCCACGATTCACCCCTCCACTTT	CASSFGHDSPLHF
TRBD1	TRBV4-3	.	TRBJ2-7	TGCGCCAGCAGCCAAGATGTCCGACAGGGTATCGGCTACGAGCAGTACTTC	CASSQDVRQGIGYEQYF
.	TRBV11-2	.	TRBJ2-7	TGTGCCAGCAGCTTAGTGGGTTACGAGCAGTACTTC	CASSLVGYEQYF
.	TRBV27	.	TRBJ2-7	TGTGCCACCTCCTGGGGTTACGAGCAGTACTTC	CATSWGYEQYF
TRBD2	TRBV7-2	once	TRBJ2-3	TGTGCCAGCAGCTTACGCGGGGGGGCCCCTTCTTTCACAGATACGCAGTATTTT	CASSLRGGAPSFTDTQYF
.	TRBV7-9	.	TRBJ1-1	TGTGCCAGCAGCTCCGGGGGTTATGGCACTGAAGCTTTCTTT	CASSSGGYGTEAFF
.	TRBV7-9	once	TRBJ1-1	TGTGCCAGCAGCTTATACCTAGGCACTGAAGCTTTCTTT	CASSLYLGTEAFF
TRBD1	TRBV5-1	.	TRBJ1-1	TGCGCCAGCACAACAGGGGAGGGCACTGAAGCTTTCTTT	CASTTGEGTEAFF
TRBD1	TRBV19	.	TRBJ2-1	TGTGCCAGTATGTGGGGACAGGGGGGCATCAATGAGCAGTTCTTC	CASMWGQGGINEQFF
.	TRBV11-2	.	TRBJ1-1	TGTGCCAGCAGCGCTGGGGAGAACACTGAAGCTTTCTTT	CASSAGENTEAFF
.	TRBV11-3	.	TRBJ1-3	TGTGCCAGCAGCCCAGACAGGAGTCCCGGAAACACCATATATTTT	CASSPDRSPGNTIYF
TRBD2	TRBV7-2	.	TRBJ2-7	TGTGCCAGCAGCTTAGTAGGCCCGGCGGGAGGGACTTGGTCCTACGAGCAGTACTTC	CASSLVGPAGGTWSYEQYF
TRBD1	TRBV11-2	once	TRBJ1-2	TGTGCCAGCAGCTCACCCGGGACAGGGACGGGTGGCTACACCTTC	CASSSPGTGTGGYTF
.	TRBV5-3	few	TRBJ1-1	TGTGCCAGAAGCTTGGGTAAGGCTAGGGTGAACACTGAAGCTTTCTTT	CARSLGKARVNTEAFF
.	TRBV19	once	TRBJ1-6	TGTGCCAGTAATCTCCGGGACGCTAATAATTCACCCCTCCACTTT	CASNLRDANNSPLHF
TRBD1	TRBV5-5	.	TRBJ2-5	TGTGCCAGCAGCGGCGGACAGGGGGGAAGGGGAGAGACCCAGTACTTC	CASSGGQGGRGETQYF
.	TRBV5-1	.	TRBJ1-2	TGCGCCAGCAGAAGTGCCAACTATGGCTACACCTTC	CASRSANYGYTF
.	TRBV7-2	.	TRBJ2-2	TGTGCCAGCAGCTTATCGCTGAGCACCGGGGAGCTGTTTTTT	CASSLSLSTGELFF
.	TRBV7-9	.	TRBJ2-7	TGTGCCAGCAGCTTAGCTTTGGCCAGTCACGAGCAGTACTTC	CASSLALASHEQYF
.	TRBV5-1	few	TRBJ2-1	TGCGCCAGCAAGGACGGGGGAGATGAGCAGTTCTTC	CASKDGGDEQFF
.	TRBV25-1	.	TRBJ2-6	TGTGCCAGCACCAGGACGGGCTCTGGGGCCAACGTCCTGACTTTC	CASTRTGSGANVLTF
.	TRBV6-1	.	TRBJ1-2	TGTGCCAGCATTGTACTGGGGGTCGATAATGGCTACACCTTC	CASIVLGVDNGYTF
TRBD1	TRBV7-9	.	TRBJ1-6	TGTGCCAGCATGGTTGGCGGGACAGCTAATTCACCCCTCCACTTT	CASMVGGTANSPLHF
.	TRBV28	.	TRBJ2-2	TGTGCCAGCAGAGGAACACAAACCGGGGAGCTGTTTTTT	CASRGTQTGELFF
TRBD1	TRBV5-8	.	TRBJ1-2	TGTGCCAGCAGCCCTACAGGGGAGGATGGCTACACCTTC	CASSPTGEDGYTF
.	TRBV7-2	.	TRBJ1-5	TGTGCCAGCAGCTTCGAATCTACCCAGCCCCAGCATTTT	CASSFESTQPQHF
TRBD2	TRBV7-7	.	TRBJ2-5	TGTGCCAGCAGCTTCCGACTGAGCGGGGGGTCCACTCAAGAGACCCAGTACTTC	CASSFRLSGGSTQETQYF
.	TRBV6-5	.	TRBJ1-1	TGTGCCAGCAGTTACGGGGCATACTACACTGAAGCTTTCTTT	CASSYGAYYTEAFF
.	TRBV9	.	TRBJ1-2	TGTGCCAGCGTACAGGGTATGGGAGGCTACACCTTC	CASVQGMGGYTF
.	TRBV5-5	.	TRBJ2-5	TGTGCCAGCAGCGCTCCCCGGCGAGGAGAGACCCAGTACTTC	CASSAPRRGETQYF
.	TRBV4-1	once	TRBJ2-5	TGCGCCAGCAGCCAGGGGGGAGACACCCGGGGCGGGGAGACCCAGTACTTC	CASSQGGDTRGGETQYF
.	TRBV4-3	.	TRBJ2-2	TGCGCCAGCAGCCGGTATGGAGGGTCCGGGGAGCTGTTTTTT	CASSRYGGSGELFF
TRBD1	TRBV19	.	TRBJ1-2	TGTGCCAGTAGTCCAATCCCCGACAGGGAGCATGGCTACACCTTC	CASSPIPDREHGYTF
.	TRBV11-3	.	TRBJ2-7	TGTGCCAGCAGCTTAGACAGGGGCTACGAGCAGTACTTC	CASSLDRGYEQYF
.	TRBV7-6	.	TRBJ2-1	TGTGCCAGCAGCCCCAACAGGGCCTACAATGAGCAGTTCTTC	CASSPNRAYNEQFF
.	TRBV9	.	TRBJ2-1	TGTGCCAGCAGCGAGGGAGGCGGGGCAGGGTATGAGCAGTTCTTC	CASSEGGGAGYEQFF
.	TRBV11-3	.	TRBJ1-2	TGTGCCAGCAGCTTAGTTAAAGGAAGTCCCCCTAACTATGGCTACACCTTC	CASSLVKGSPPNYGYTF
TRBD1	TRBV19	few	TRBJ2-7	TGTGCCGTGGGGGACAGTACGACCCAGGAGCAGTACTTC	CAVGDSTTQEQYF
TRBD1	TRBV27	.	TRBJ1-1	TGTGCCAGCAGCCTACAGGGGGCAGATACTGAAGCTTTCTTT	CASSLQGADTEAFF
TRBD1	TRBV11-2	.	TRBJ1-3	TGTGCCAGCAGCTTTTCGGCCCGACAGGGAGCTGGAAACACCATATATTTT	CASSFSARQGAGNTIYF
.	TRBV10-3	once	TRBJ1-1	TGTGCCATCAGTGAGTCGATGGGGGATGGGAACACTGAAGCTTTCTTT	CAISESMGDGNTEAFF
.	TRBV6-5	.	TRBJ2-7	TGTGCCAGTAGTACAGCCCTCTCCTACGAGCAGTACTTC	CASSTALSYEQYF
.	TRBV7-2	.	TRBJ2-7	TGTGCCAGCAGCCCCCCCGCATACGAGCAGTACTTC	CASSPPAYEQYF
.	TRBV29-1	.	TRBJ1-1	TGCAGCGTTTTCAGTCCGTCGAACACTGAAGCTTTCTTT	CSVFSPSNTEAFF